The 3 T cell receptor beta chains listed next were all sequenced from one sample in a study of CD8 T cells in Susac syndrome. When the RNA was reverse transcribed, random hexamers were used with an input of roughly 0.45 to 1 ug. TCRdb reprocessed the immunoSEQ multiplex PCR reads with MiXCR, giving one entry per CDR3 protein. This sample yields roughly 110,000 distinct CDR3 sequences, of which roughly 95% are seen a single time; over 0.4% belongs to the top ten. The sample comprised CD8+ T cells from PBMCs. These receptors were collected from a human donor with Susac syndrome.

The chain uses TRBV12-3 or TRBV12-4 and TRBJ1-2, with 8 bases that match TRBD1. Losses at the gene ends were 3 bases for V and 4 bases for J; bases not matched to a gene: 13. CDR3 length: 17 residues. CDR3 in DNA: TGTGCCAGCAGTTTCTCCCGGACAGGGTTGATTCGCTATGGCTACACCTTC. Translated, it gives CASSFSRTGLIRYGYTF.

This clonotype was recorded only once. V usage is TRBV5-6 and J usage is TRBJ1-2; TRBD1 matches at 8 bases. The CDR3 spans 12 residues. CDR1 is SGHDT, CDR2 YYEEEE, per germline. V lost 5 bases to trimming and J lost 7 bases; unmatched junction nucleotides: 4. The CDR3 nucleotides are TGTGCCAGCAGTCAGGGGGCCTCTGGCTACACCTTC. This translates into CASSQGASGYTF. Drawing the rest from reference TRBV5-6 and TRBJ1-2, the complete variable domain is DAGVTQSPTHLIKTRGQQVTLRCSPKSGHDTVSWYQQALGQGPQFIFQYYEEEERQRGNFPDRFSGHQFPNYSSELNVNALLLGDSALYLCASSQGASGYTFGSGTRLTVV.

CDR3 sequence (DNA): TGTGCTAGCTCCGGGGGCTCTGGAAACACCATATATTTT. Translating gives CASSGGSGNTIYF. The chain recombines TRBV12-5 with TRBJ1-3; tentatively, D is TRBD1 (5 bases). V was clipped by 9 bases and J by 0 bases, with 9 bases between them. Looked up from germline, CDR1 is LGHNT and CDR2 is FRNRAP. The CDR3 is 13 residues long.